This is a list of T cell receptor beta chains from one sample in a study of shared clonotypes between healthy human individuals. Libraries were prepared by immunoSEQ multiplex PCR; TCRdb keeps only in-frame clonotypes and omits some of them. Of about 680,000 clones detected, under 95% appear once; the ten largest clones hold 24%. The sequenced material came from naive CD8+ T cells sorted from blood. These receptors were obtained from a man younger than 40 in good health. CDR3s include the opening cysteine and the closing phenylalanine or tryptophan. Each record gives: D gene, V gene, J gene, clone size, CDR3 protein, CDR3 DNA. The D gene is left open where the match is weak. Clone size is shown for a subset of rows, as once, few, many or a class of expanded clone.

>TRBD1|TRBV6-5|TRBJ2-1|once
CASSRGTGVEQFF
TGTGCCAGCAGCAGAGGGACAGGGGTCGAGCAGTTCTTC
>NA|TRBV27|TRBJ2-3|NA
CASSFGVAPDTQYF
TGTGCCAGCAGTTTCGGGGTCGCACCAGATACGCAGTATTTT
>TRBD1|TRBV5-5|TRBJ1-1|NA
CASSLVQGAEAFF
TGTGCCAGCAGCTTGGTCCAGGGGGCTGAAGCTTTCTTT
>TRBD2|TRBV7-3|TRBJ2-1|NA
CASSLREGLAGGPGYNEQFF
TGTGCCAGCAGCTTAAGAGAAGGACTAGCGGGAGGGCCGGGCTACAATGAGCAGTTCTTC
>NA|TRBV18|TRBJ2-3|NA
CASSPRSEDTQYF
TGTGCCAGCTCACCAAGGTCAGAAGATACGCAGTATTTT
>TRBD2|TRBV28|TRBJ2-2|NA
CASQTYGMATSATGELFF
TGTGCCAGCCAAACCTACGGGATGGCAACTAGCGCCACCGGGGAGCTGTTTTTT
>NA|TRBV7-9|TRBJ1-5|few
CASTPGLNQPQHF
TGTGCCAGCACGCCGGGACTCAATCAGCCCCAGCATTTT
>NA|TRBV19|TRBJ2-5|NA
CASSSYRREETQYF
TGTGCCAGTAGTTCCTACCGCCGGGAAGAGACCCAGTACTTC
>TRBD1|TRBV15|TRBJ2-7|NA
CATSRGQTGGDEQYF
TGTGCCACCAGCAGAGGCCAGACAGGGGGAGACGAGCAGTACTTC
>NA|TRBV7-9|TRBJ1-4|NA
CASNPATNEKLFF
TGTGCCAGCAATCCTGCAACTAATGAAAAACTGTTTTTT
>NA|TRBV9|TRBJ2-1|NA
CASSASGTPYNEQFF
TGTGCCAGCAGCGCGTCCGGGACTCCTTACAATGAGCAGTTCTTC
>NA|TRBV28|TRBJ1-1|once
CASSFTPPGMNTEAFF
TGTGCCAGCAGTTTCACCCCTCCGGGAATGAACACTGAAGCTTTCTTT
>NA|TRBV27|TRBJ2-5|NA
CASSLLGQETQYF
TGTGCCAGCAGTCTACTGGGCCAAGAGACCCAGTACTTC
>TRBD1|TRBV15|TRBJ1-4|NA
CATSGGTGRSVDEKLFF
TGTGCCACCAGCGGCGGGACAGGGAGGTCTGTGGATGAAAAACTGTTTTTT
>TRBD2|TRBV6-6|TRBJ2-2|NA
CASTGLAGNTGELFF
TGTGCCAGCACGGGACTAGCGGGAAACACCGGGGAGCTGTTTTTT
>TRBD2|TRBV10-1|TRBJ2-1|NA
CASSETSSGRNYNEQFF
TGCGCCAGCAGTGAGACGTCTAGCGGGAGGAACTACAATGAGCAGTTCTTC
>TRBD1|TRBV29-1|TRBJ2-3|NA
CSVVGKRGFGQGTDTQYF
TGCAGCGTTGTAGGGAAACGTGGTTTCGGACAGGGCACAGATACGCAGTATTTT
>NA|TRBV7-7|TRBJ2-7|few
CASSLEDNSEQYF
TGTGCCAGCAGCTTAGAGGACAACAGCGAGCAGTACTTC
>NA|TRBV27|TRBJ1-1|NA
CASSPRVGWDTEAFF
TGTGCCAGCAGTCCCCGGGTCGGGTGGGACACTGAAGCTTTCTTT
>TRBD1|TRBV23-1|TRBJ1-5|NA
CASSQPLSTGNQPQHF
TGCGCCAGCAGTCAACCCCTCTCGACAGGGAATCAGCCCCAGCATTTT
>NA|TRBV27|TRBJ1-1|NA
CASRFASRKMNTEAFF
TGTGCCAGCAGGTTCGCTTCGAGAAAGATGAACACTGAAGCTTTCTTT
>NA|TRBV28|TRBJ1-5|NA
CASRGKKYNSNQPQHF
TGTGCCAGCAGGGGAAAGAAGTATAATAGCAATCAGCCCCAGCATTTT
>NA|TRBV2|TRBJ2-7|NA
CASSRPYEQYF
TGTGCCAGCAGCCGACCCTACGAGCAGTACTTC
>TRBD2|TRBV9|TRBJ2-3|NA
CASSGELAGGPRDPRTDTQYF
TGTGCCAGCAGCGGAGAACTAGCGGGAGGTCCTAGGGACCCTCGCACAGATACGCAGTATTTT
>TRBD2|TRBV7-2|TRBJ2-5|NA
CASSLRGTSGRGGQETQYF
TGTGCCAGCAGCTTACGGGGGACTAGCGGGAGGGGTGGCCAAGAGACCCAGTACTTC
>NA|TRBV4-1|TRBJ2-3|NA
CASSQEGSTDTQYF
TGCGCCAGCAGCCAAGAAGGAAGTACAGATACGCAGTATTTT
>NA|TRBV28|TRBJ1-5|NA
CASRPGRQPQHF
TGTGCCAGCAGGCCGGGACGTCAGCCCCAGCATTTT
>NA|TRBV29-1|TRBJ2-2|once
CSVGGENTGELFF
TGCAGCGTTGGAGGAGAGAACACCGGGGAGCTGTTTTTT
>NA|TRBV7-2|TRBJ1-1|once
CASRNGAIQEAFF
TGTGCCAGCAGAAACGGGGCCATTCAAGAAGCTTTCTTT
>NA|TRBV29-1|TRBJ2-5|NA
CSADPTGWPQETQYF
TGCAGCGCCGACCCCACAGGTTGGCCCCAAGAGACCCAGTACTTC
>TRBD2|TRBV4-1|TRBJ2-7|NA
CASSQLGTSGKYEQYF
TGCGCCAGCAGCCAGCTCGGGACTAGCGGAAAATACGAGCAGTACTTC
>TRBD1|TRBV27|TRBJ1-5|NA
CASSKGGGYSNQPQHF
TGTGCCAGCAGTAAAGGGGGCGGATATAGCAATCAGCCCCAGCATTTT
>TRBD2|TRBV27|TRBJ2-7|once
CASTPRGDYRLYEQYF
TGTGCCAGCACCCCCCGGGGGGATTATAGGCTCTACGAGCAGTACTTC
>TRBD1|TRBV27|TRBJ1-2|NA
CASSLKGALFYGYTF
TGTGCCAGCAGTTTAAAGGGGGCCCTATTCTATGGCTACACCTTC
>TRBD1|TRBV10-1|TRBJ2-3|NA
CASSESGQGTDTQYF
TGCGCCAGCAGTGAGTCGGGACAGGGGACAGATACGCAGTATTTT
>NA|TRBV27|TRBJ2-3|NA
CASWGFSGRTDTQYF
TGTGCCAGCTGGGGCTTTAGCGGCCGCACAGATACGCAGTATTTT
>TRBD2|TRBV11-2|TRBJ2-7|NA
CASSPSSGGGYEQYF
TGTGCCAGCAGCCCTAGTTCGGGAGGGGGCTACGAGCAGTACTTC
>NA|TRBV5-6|TRBJ1-4|NA
CASSFGRGGGEKLFF
TGTGCCAGCAGCTTCGGCAGAGGGGGAGGTGAAAAACTGTTTTTT
>TRBD2|TRBV9|TRBJ2-1|NA
CASSGSGSPYNEQFF
TGTGCCAGCAGCGGGAGCGGGAGCCCCTACAATGAGCAGTTCTTC
>TRBD2|TRBV29-1|TRBJ2-1|many
CSVVSTSGRVDEQFF
TGCAGCGTTGTATCTACTAGCGGGAGAGTAGATGAGCAGTTCTTC
>NA|TRBV29-1|TRBJ2-7|NA
CSVEDLIYEQYF
TGCAGCGTTGAAGATCTGATTTACGAGCAGTACTTC
>NA|TRBV18|TRBJ1-2|NA
CASSPQGWGYTF
TGTGCCAGCTCACCTCAGGGCTGGGGCTACACCTTC
>TRBD2|TRBV5-6|TRBJ2-7|NA
CASSLATSGIYEQYF
TGTGCCAGCAGCTTGGCCACTAGCGGGATTTACGAGCAGTACTTC